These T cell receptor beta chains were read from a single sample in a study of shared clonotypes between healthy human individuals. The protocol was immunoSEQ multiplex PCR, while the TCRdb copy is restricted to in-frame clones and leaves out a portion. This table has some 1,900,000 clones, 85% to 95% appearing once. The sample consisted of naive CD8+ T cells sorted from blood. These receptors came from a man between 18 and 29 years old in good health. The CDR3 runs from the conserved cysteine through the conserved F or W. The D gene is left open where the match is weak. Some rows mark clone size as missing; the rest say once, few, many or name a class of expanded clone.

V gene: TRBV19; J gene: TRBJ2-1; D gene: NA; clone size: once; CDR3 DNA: TGTGCCAGTAGTCTAGAAGGCTCCTACAATGAGCAGTTCTTC; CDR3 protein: CASSLEGSYNEQFF
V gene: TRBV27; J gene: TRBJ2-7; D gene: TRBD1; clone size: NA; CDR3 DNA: TGTGCCAGCAGTCCGTACAGGGGTGATTACGAGCAGTACTTC; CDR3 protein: CASSPYRGDYEQYF
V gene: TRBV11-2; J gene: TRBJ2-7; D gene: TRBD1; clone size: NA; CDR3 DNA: TGTGCCAGCAGCCAACCCGGGACAGGGATGTACGAGCAGTACTTC; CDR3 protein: CASSQPGTGMYEQYF
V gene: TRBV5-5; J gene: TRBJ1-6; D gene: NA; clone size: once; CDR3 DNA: TGTGCCAGCAGCTTGGGGGACCGGAGCTCCTATAATTCACCCCTCCACTTT; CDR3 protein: CASSLGDRSSYNSPLHF
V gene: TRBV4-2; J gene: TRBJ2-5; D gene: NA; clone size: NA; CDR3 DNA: TGTGCCAGCAGCCAAGAGTATGAGGGTCAAGAGACCCAGTACTTC; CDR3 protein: CASSQEYEGQETQYF
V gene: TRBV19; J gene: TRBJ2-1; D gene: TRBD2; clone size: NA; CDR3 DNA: TGTGCCAGTAGTATGATGCGACTAGCGGGAAGCGAGCAGTTCTTC; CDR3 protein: CASSMMRLAGSEQFF
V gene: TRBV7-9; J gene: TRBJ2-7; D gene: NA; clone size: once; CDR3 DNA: TGTGCCAGCAGCCCTGAGGCCTCCTACGAGCAGTACTTC; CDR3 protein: CASSPEASYEQYF
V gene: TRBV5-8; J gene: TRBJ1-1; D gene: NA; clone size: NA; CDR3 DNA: TGTGCCAGCAGCTTGGAGCGGGGGAACACTGAAGCTTTCTTT; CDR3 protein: CASSLERGNTEAFF
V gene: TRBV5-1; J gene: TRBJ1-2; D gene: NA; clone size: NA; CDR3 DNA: TGCGCCAGCAGCCCCCCAGGGAATGGCTACACCTTC; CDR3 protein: CASSPPGNGYTF
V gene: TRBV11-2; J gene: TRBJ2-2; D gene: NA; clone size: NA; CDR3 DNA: TGTGCCAGCAGCCCAGCTTCTCCCCCACCCAACACCGGGGAGCTGTTTTTT; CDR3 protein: CASSPASPPPNTGELFF
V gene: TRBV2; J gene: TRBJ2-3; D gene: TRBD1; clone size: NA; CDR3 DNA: TGTGCCAGCAGTACCGGGACAGGGGATTCAGATACGCAGTATTTT; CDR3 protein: CASSTGTGDSDTQYF
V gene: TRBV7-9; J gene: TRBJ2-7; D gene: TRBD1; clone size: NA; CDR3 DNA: TGTGCCAGCAGCTTATTCACAGGGGAAAGGGGCGAGCAGTACTTC; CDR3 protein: CASSLFTGERGEQYF
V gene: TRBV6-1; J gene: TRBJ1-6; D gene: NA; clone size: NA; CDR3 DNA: TGTGCCACTTTAAGGGGGACATATAATTCACCCCTCCACTTT; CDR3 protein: CATLRGTYNSPLHF
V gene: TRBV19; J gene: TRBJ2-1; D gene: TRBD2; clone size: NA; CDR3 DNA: TGTGCCAGTAGTATGGGGCGGGAGGGCCTTGAGCAGTTCTTC; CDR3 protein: CASSMGREGLEQFF
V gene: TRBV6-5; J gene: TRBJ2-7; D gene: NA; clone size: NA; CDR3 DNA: TGTGCCAGCAGTTACTCGGGGTCACCGAGCTACGAGCAGTACTTC; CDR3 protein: CASSYSGSPSYEQYF
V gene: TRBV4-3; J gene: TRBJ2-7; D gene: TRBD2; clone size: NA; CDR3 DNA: TGCGCCAGCAGCCAAGGTGGGCTAGCGGGAGTGGATTCCTACGAGCAGTACTTC; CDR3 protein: CASSQGGLAGVDSYEQYF
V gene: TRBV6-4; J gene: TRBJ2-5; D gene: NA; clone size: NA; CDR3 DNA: TGTGCCACCTCTCTGAGGGCGGGGGAGACCCAGTACTTC; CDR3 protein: CATSLRAGETQYF
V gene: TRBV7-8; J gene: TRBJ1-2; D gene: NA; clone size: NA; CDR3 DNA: TGTGCCAGCAGCTTAGAGATCCAGGTCTATGGCTACACCTTC; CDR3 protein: CASSLEIQVYGYTF
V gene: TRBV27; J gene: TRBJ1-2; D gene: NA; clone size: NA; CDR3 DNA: TGTGCCAGCACGGGGCCCTATGGCTACACCTTC; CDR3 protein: CASTGPYGYTF
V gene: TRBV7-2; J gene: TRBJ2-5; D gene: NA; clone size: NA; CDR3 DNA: TGTGCCAGCAGCTTAGGGTTGGAAGGGAACCAAGAGACCCAGTACTTC; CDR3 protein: CASSLGLEGNQETQYF
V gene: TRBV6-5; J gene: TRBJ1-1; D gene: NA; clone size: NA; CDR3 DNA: TGTGCCAGCAGTTATTCCGCGGACACTGAAGCTTTCTTT; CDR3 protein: CASSYSADTEAFF
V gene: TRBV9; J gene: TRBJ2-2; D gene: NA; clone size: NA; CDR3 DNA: TGTGCCAGCAGCGTAGCCAGGGATCTTCCCAACACCGGGGAGCTGTTTTTT; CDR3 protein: CASSVARDLPNTGELFF
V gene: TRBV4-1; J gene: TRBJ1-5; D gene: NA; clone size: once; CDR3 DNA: TGCGCCAGCAGGGCCGAGGGTTATAGCAATCAGCCCCAGCATTTT; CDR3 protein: CASRAEGYSNQPQHF
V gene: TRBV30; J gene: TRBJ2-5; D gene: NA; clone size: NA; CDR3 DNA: TGTGCCTGGAGGCCCCTCGAGGGCTGGAGAGAGACCCAGTACTTC; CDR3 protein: CAWRPLEGWRETQYF
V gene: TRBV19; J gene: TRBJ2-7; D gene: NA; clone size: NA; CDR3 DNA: TGTGCCAGTGGGGGTAGCTACGAGCAGTACTTC; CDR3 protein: CASGGSYEQYF
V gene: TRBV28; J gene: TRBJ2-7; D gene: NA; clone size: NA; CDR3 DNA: TGTGCCAGCAACCTAGGAGTCGGCTTCACCTACGAGCAGTACTTC; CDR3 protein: CASNLGVGFTYEQYF
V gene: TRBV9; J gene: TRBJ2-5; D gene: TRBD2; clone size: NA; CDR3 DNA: TGTGCCAGCAGCGTAGGGACTAGCAATCAAGAGACCCAGTACTTC; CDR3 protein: CASSVGTSNQETQYF
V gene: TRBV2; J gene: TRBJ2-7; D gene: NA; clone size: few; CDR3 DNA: TGTGCCAGCAGTTCGGAGGGGAACTACGAGCAGTACTTC; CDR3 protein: CASSSEGNYEQYF
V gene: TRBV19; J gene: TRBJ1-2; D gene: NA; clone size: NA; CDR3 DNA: TGTGCCACCGGGGAGGGGTCCTATGGCTACACCTTC; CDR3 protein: CATGEGSYGYTF
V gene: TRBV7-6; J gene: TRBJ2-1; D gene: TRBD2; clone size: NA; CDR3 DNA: TGTGCCAGCAGCTTAGATGTCGGCGGGGGGTCCTTCCATGAGCAGTTCTTC; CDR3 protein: CASSLDVGGGSFHEQFF
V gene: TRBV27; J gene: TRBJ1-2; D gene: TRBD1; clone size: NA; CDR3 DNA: TGTGCCAGCAGTTCCTTAATCGGTCGACAGGGGGCGAACTATGGCTACACCTTC; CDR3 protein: CASSSLIGRQGANYGYTF